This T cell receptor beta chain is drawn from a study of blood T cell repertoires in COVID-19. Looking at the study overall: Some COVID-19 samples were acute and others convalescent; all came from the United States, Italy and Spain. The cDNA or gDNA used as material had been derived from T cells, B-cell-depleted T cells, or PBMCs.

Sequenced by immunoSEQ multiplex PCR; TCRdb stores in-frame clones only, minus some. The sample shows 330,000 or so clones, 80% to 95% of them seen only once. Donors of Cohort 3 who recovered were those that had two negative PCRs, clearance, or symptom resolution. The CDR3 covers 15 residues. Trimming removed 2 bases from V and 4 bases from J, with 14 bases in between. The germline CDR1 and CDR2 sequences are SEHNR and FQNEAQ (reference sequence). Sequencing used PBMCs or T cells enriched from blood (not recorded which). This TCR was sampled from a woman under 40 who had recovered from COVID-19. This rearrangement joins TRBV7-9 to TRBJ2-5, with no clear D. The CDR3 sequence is CASSLFVTVPETQYF. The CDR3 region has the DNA TGTGCCAGCAGCTTATTCGTAACGGTCCCAGAGACCCAGTACTTC. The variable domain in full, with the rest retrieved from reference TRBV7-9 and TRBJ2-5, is DTGVSQNPRHKITKRGQNVTFRCDPISEHNRLYWYRQTLGQGPEFLTYFQNEAQLEKSRLLSDRFSAERPKGSFSTLEIQRTEQGDSAMYLCASSLFVTVPETQYFGPGTRLLVL.